Included here is one T cell receptor beta chain sequence, with context. Antigen: not known. This specimen belongs to a study of identical twins. Broader study findings: It was possible that invariant MAIT and iNKT cells partly confounded the zero-insertion analyses. Monozygotic twins shared more out-of-frame TCR alpha than recombination models predicted.

cDNA molecules carried unique molecular identifiers, and template switching added a universal primer site. A single record per CDR3 protein comes from TCRdb applying MiXCR to the 5' RACE reads. The sample has 240,000 or so distinct CDR3 sequences; 9.5% to 15% are singletons. The CDR3 is 20 residues long. CDR1 is SGHVS, CDR2 FQNEAQ, per germline. Deletions cut 5 bases from V and 8 bases from J, with 35 bases between. The same sample was also used in a study of yellow fever vaccine responses in identical twins.

The chain employs TRBV7-8 and TRBJ2-3; the D is unclear. The receptor comes from a woman under 30 in good health. Sequencing used memory (CD45RO+) T cells sorted from blood. The CDR3 spells CASSPHRILTSMAPGATQYF. The CDR3, as DNA: TGTGCCAGCAGCCCTCACCGGATACTGACTTCTATGGCCCCGGGTGCTACGCAGTATTTT.